This is a list of T cell receptor beta chains from one sample in a study of blood T cell repertoires in COVID-19. Generated by immunoSEQ multiplex PCR, the TCRdb table keeps only in-frame clones and is missing some. Among about 260,000 clones, around 86% were seen once, and the ten largest hold about 5%. Sequencing used peripheral blood. Receptors originate from an older woman with COVID-19, enrolled during active disease. Both conserved end residues are part of each CDR3. Fields, in order: V gene, clone size, J gene, D gene, CDR3 DNA, CDR3 protein. The D gene is left open where the match is weak. Where a row states a size, it is once, few, many or the class of an expanded clone; other rows omit it.

>TRBV12-3/TRBV12-4|.|TRBJ2-1|TRBD1
TGTGCCAGCAGTTTGGATTCCGGGACAGGGGAGTTCTTC
CASSLDSGTGEFF
>TRBV19|.|TRBJ2-2|TRBD1
TGTGCCAGTAGTAAATCTACAGGGGTCACCGGGGAGCTGTTTTTT
CASSKSTGVTGELFF
>TRBV7-8|.|TRBJ2-1|TRBD2
TGTGCCAGCAGCTTAGGGACTAGCTGGCGCAATGAGCAGTTCTTC
CASSLGTSWRNEQFF
>TRBV5-4|.|TRBJ1-2|TRBD1
TGTGCCAGCAGCCCTCCGACAGGGACTAACTATGGCTACACCTTC
CASSPPTGTNYGYTF
>TRBV6-4|.|TRBJ1-2|TRBD1
TGTGCCAGCAGTGTTGACAGGGGCTATGGCTACACCTTC
CASSVDRGYGYTF
>TRBV3-1/TRBV3-2|.|TRBJ2-3|TRBD1
TGTGCCAGTACACCAACAGGGGGACAGATCACAGATACGCAGTATTTT
CASTPTGGQITDTQYF
>TRBV12-3/TRBV12-4|.|TRBJ2-7|.
TGTGCCAGCAGAAGACAGGAGATCTACGAGCAGTACTTC
CASRRQEIYEQYF
>TRBV6-2/TRBV6-3|few|TRBJ2-1|TRBD2
TGTGCCAGCAGTTACTCTATCGGACTAGCGGGGATTGGTGAGCAGTTCTTC
CASSYSIGLAGIGEQFF
>TRBV30|.|TRBJ1-1|.
TGTGCCTGGAGTGTTTTGGGGGGTGAAGCTTTCTTT
CAWSVLGGEAFF
>TRBV14|.|TRBJ2-7|TRBD2
TGTGCCAGCAGCCAAGTCCGGCTAGCGGGCGAAGAGCAGTACTTC
CASSQVRLAGEEQYF
>TRBV28|.|TRBJ1-1|TRBD1
TGTGCCAGCAGTCTACCTTCGGGACAGGGAAACACTGAAGCTTTCTTT
CASSLPSGQGNTEAFF
>TRBV7-2|.|TRBJ1-1|TRBD1
TGTGCCAGCAGCGCCCGGTCGGGACAGGGCACTGAAGCTTTCTTT
CASSARSGQGTEAFF
>TRBV4-1|.|TRBJ2-3|.
TGCGCCAGCAGCCCCATCGGAGGGGGCATCGGGGCAGATACGCAGTATTTT
CASSPIGGGIGADTQYF
>TRBV10-3|.|TRBJ1-5|.
TGTGCCATCCAGGGGAACAATCAGCCCCAGCATTTT
CAIQGNNQPQHF
>TRBV6-5|.|TRBJ2-5|TRBD1
TGTGCCAGCAGAGGGACAGCCCAAGAGACCCAGTACTTC
CASRGTAQETQYF
>TRBV27|.|TRBJ1-5|.
TGTGCCAGCAGTTTATATCGGCAGGGGTTGGGGCAGCCCCAGCATTTT
CASSLYRQGLGQPQHF
>TRBV2|few|TRBJ1-5|.
TGTGCCAGTCAAACAGGGTTGTGGAATCAGCCCCAGCATTTT
CASQTGLWNQPQHF
>TRBV4-1|.|TRBJ1-1|.
TGCGCCAGCAGCTTGACAGTCTCGGACAGGAACACTGAAGCTTTCTTT
CASSLTVSDRNTEAFF
>TRBV10-1|.|TRBJ2-1|.
TGCGCCAGCAGTGAGCGCCAGGGATGGGACAATGAGCAGTTCTTC
CASSERQGWDNEQFF
>TRBV7-3|.|TRBJ2-2|TRBD2
TGTGCCAGCAGCCCCACCCGGGCGGGAGGGCCGGGCGGGGAGCTGTTTTTT
CASSPTRAGGPGGELFF
>TRBV3-1/TRBV3-2|.|TRBJ1-2|.
TGTGCCAGCAGCCAAGATCTGGCAGGGCATACCTTC
CASSQDLAGHTF
>TRBV7-8|.|TRBJ2-4|TRBD1
TGTGCCAGCAGCTTAGGCAACAGGGGAGCCAAAAACATTCAGTACTTC
CASSLGNRGAKNIQYF
>TRBV21-1|once|TRBJ2-3|.
TGTGCCAGCAGCAAAGTGCGGACAGGGGTGGGTCTCACAGATACGCAGTATTTT
CASSKVRTGVGLTDTQYF
>TRBV6-1|.|TRBJ1-1|.
TGTGCCAGCAGTGAAACGTGGGGCATGAACACTGAAGCTTTCTTT
CASSETWGMNTEAFF
>TRBV21-1|.|TRBJ1-1|.
TGTGCCAGCAGCCCATCCCCTAGACAGCAAATGAACACTGAAGCTTTCTTT
CASSPSPRQQMNTEAFF